Detailed here is one T cell receptor (beta chain). Enrolled through a virtual design, the participants were between 18 and 89 years of age and came from about two dozen US areas. Membership in each cohort depended on participant-reported clinical history. Germline V gives CDR1 LNHNV, CDR2 YYDKDF (reference sequence). The CDR3 is 15 amino acids. Trimming cost V 2 bases and J 8 bases; bases outside gene matches: 7. This sample was taken from a study of blood T cell repertoires in COVID-19. Study at large: The study drew acute and convalescent COVID-19 samples from the United States, Italy and Spain.

TCRdb's copy holds only in-frame clones and misses some; the assay was immunoSEQ multiplex PCR. The table includes 240,000 or so clones, more than 85% detected once. This clonotype was obtained from a man aged 40-49 years who had recovered from COVID-19. The sample consisted of PBMCs or T cells enriched from blood (not recorded which). The chain employs TRBV15 and TRBJ2-2; TRBD1 matches 8 bases. The chain's CDR3 is CATSRLTGEGGELFF. In nucleotides, the CDR3 is TGTGCCACCAGCAGACTGACAGGGGAAGGTGGGGAGCTGTTTTTT.